This T cell receptor (beta chain) was profiled in a study of molecular identifiers for immune sequencing clone quantification. General study points: Clones of above 20 RNA copies carried over 98% of effector molecules; in naive cells they carried under 1%.

The use of previously described methods and listed TCR primers produced the bulk TCR libraries. TCRdb fed the PCR reads into MiXCR, producing one record per CDR3 protein. The sample yields 60,000 to 75,000 distinct CDR3 sequences, roughly a fifth seen once. Naive CD8 T cells, phenotype CD8+CD4-CCR7+CD45RA+, were sorted. This clonotype was detected many times. Its specificity is unknown. Source material: naive CD8+ T cells from blood, with Jurkat cell RNA spiked in. The subset was: FACS-sorted CD8+CD4-CCR7+CD45RA+ naive T cells. The TCR comes from a human donor in good health. Some libraries in this study had Jurkat cell RNA spiked in.

CDR3 region: CASSLVAVSSYEQYF. Here the CDR3 DNA reads TGTGCCAGCAGTTTAGTAGCGGTCAGCTCCTACGAGCAGTACTTC. This rearrangement joins TRBV27 to TRBJ2-7, with D possibly matching TRBD2 (6 bases). V was cut by 2 bases and J by 0 bases, with 11 bases left in between. The CDR3 is 15 residues long. Germline V gene lookup returns CDR1 MNHEY and CDR2 SMNVEV (reference sequence).